This T cell receptor beta chain was captured in a study of T cells after yellow fever vaccination (dated by TCRdb to between 2018 and 2021). Context from the whole study: The SMART-Seq v4 Ultra Low Input RNA kit was used to prepare libraries from fractions with low cell numbers. Blood samples were taken at several timepoints before and after primary and secondary immunization, and bulk PBMC replicates and cell subsets were isolated. To follow T-cell clones before and after both primary and booster YFV17D yellow fever vaccination, bulk TCR alpha and beta repertoires underwent longitudinal sequencing. Two healthy male donors made up the cohort, one aged 18 to 30 years and the other aged 30 to 40 years. Beyond this particular receptor, the publication reports: Compared with the primary T-cell response, the secondary T-cell response was weaker but faster, peaking on day 5 rather than day 15. Computational filtering was required because FACS-sorted repertoires could contain abundant contaminating clonotypes from the bulk population. After the booster, most clones that had expanded after primary vaccination were detected again (nearly 97% of CD4 and about 88% of CD8), suggesting broad maintenance of memory. A small fraction of clonotypes showed up in both the CD4 and CD8 compartments, probably as a result of convergent recombination. Only a couple of donors were included in the study, so the extent to which the findings can be generalized is limited.

The CDR3 runs 17 amino acids, cysteine and phenylalanine included. Here the CDR3 DNA is all that survives: 51 bases in frame from base 1. V trim: 0 bases; J trim: 4 bases; unmatched bases: 8. CDR1 SGHTA and CDR2 FQGNSA are derived from the germline V gene. In the paper's terms, the treatment or condition label means: live attenuated yellow fever vaccine strain. At each blood-draw timepoint, two biological replicates of bulk PBMCs were collected. PBMCs were isolated from peripheral blood using a standard Ficoll-Paque protocol. RNA was extracted with TriZol from bulk PBMCs, CD4 and CD8 fractions, and dextramer-positive and dextramer-negative fractions. TCR cDNA was synthesized by 5'RACE template switching, through which a universal primer site and unique molecular identifiers were introduced. cDNA synthesis was primed from both the TCR alpha and TCR beta constant segments. Two PCR steps were used to amplify libraries, with sample barcodes and sequencing adapters being added in the second step. Sequencing of libraries was performed on Illumina HiSeq 2500 (2x100 bp) or NovaSeq (2x150 bp). The authors processed their data as follows. MIGEC handled demultiplexing of reads and collapsing into UMI consensus sequences, while MiXCR performed V(D)J alignment. Vaccine-responding clonotypes were defined with edgeR using replicate PBMC samples, requiring FDR below 0.01 and a log2 fold change above 5 up to day 15. Bulk clonotypes were assigned CD4 or CD8 identity according to which sequenced CD4 or CD8 repertoire held them at higher abundance. Using fastp at Q25 and MiXCR, TCRdb reprocessed the public reads and kept productive beta chains. Entries are consolidated by CDR3 protein sequence, retaining the most common genes and DNA. The V and J calls reflect TCRdb's pipeline rather than the authors' work. Counted in this sample were approximately 550,000 distinct CDR3 sequences; 13% of them appeared once. Together, the top ten hold roughly 13% of the sample.

This clonotype was recorded a few times. No cognate antigen has been identified for it. One base away there is no much larger clone; base qualities are not given. The TCR originated in a man aged 25-45 years who received the YFV17D yellow fever vaccine. In this chain, TRBV7-2 is recombined with TRBJ2-1; 8 nucleotides in the junction match TRBD2. The material was PBMCs, obtained on the day of the yellow fever booster vaccination. The CDR3 amino acid sequence is: CASSLALLAGSYNEQFF. The DNA reads as follows: TGTGCCAGCAGCTTAGCCCTCCTAGCGGGCTCTTACAATGAGCAGTTCTTC.